Each of the 23 T cell receptor beta chains below was sequenced from the same sample in a study of T cell changes during pregnancy in multiple sclerosis. Assay: immunoSEQ multiplex PCR; the TCRdb copy retains only in-frame clones and omits some. Of fewer than 85,000 clones listed, around 92% are singletons. The starting material was peripheral blood, obtained in the third trimester of pregnancy. These receptors all come from a female donor in good health, enrolled as a control in a pregnancy study.

This clone was recorded once. The rearrangement links TRBV19 to TRBJ2-2; 7 nucleotides line up with TRBD1. The CDR3 runs to 14 residues. CDR1 and CDR2 (germline): LNHDA, SQIVND (reference sequence). V lost 2 bases and J lost 6; bases outside the gene matches: 3. CDR3 nucleotides: TGTGCCAGTAGTATACGTCAGGGGGCCGGGGAGCTGTTTTTT. As protein: CASSIRQGAGELFF. The complete variable domain, with remaining parts taken from reference TRBV19 and TRBJ2-2, reads DGGITQSPKYLFRKEGQNVTLSCEQNLNHDAMYWYRQDPGQGLRLIYYSQIVNDFQKGDIAEGYSVSREKKESFPLTVTSAQKNPTAFYLCASSIRQGAGELFFGEGSRLTVL.

This rearrangement joins TRBV18 to TRBJ2-7, with D maybe TRBD1 (5 bases). Germline V gene data show CDR1 as KGHSH and CDR2 as LQKENI. The CDR3 runs to 15 residues. V was clipped by 1 base and J by 4 bases, with 14 bases between them. CDR3 residues: CASSPQGQGKYEQYF. CDR3 coding DNA: TGTGCCAGCTCACCACAGGGGCAGGGCAAGTACGAGCAGTACTTC.

The chain has TRBV12-5 and TRBJ2-2; 8 nucleotides line up with TRBD1. This CDR3 spans 15 amino acids. The V gene end was trimmed by 6 bases and the J gene end by 6 bases; junction bases not matched to a gene: 9. Germline V lookup: CDR1 LGHNT, CDR2 FRNRAP. This CDR3 is CASGRWDRMAGELFF. Here the CDR3 DNA reads TGTGCTAGTGGCCGGTGGGACAGGATGGCCGGGGAGCTGTTTTTT. Using reference TRBV12-5 and TRBJ2-2 for the parts outside the CDR3, the full variable domain is DARVTQTPRHKVTEMGQEVTMRCQPILGHNTVFWYRQTMMQGLELLAYFRNRAPLDDSGMPKDRFSAEMPDATLATLKIQPSEPRDSAVYFCASGRWDRMAGELFFGEGSRLTVL.

The V gene is TRBV7-9, the J gene TRBJ1-6; 7 bases agree with TRBD1. The CDR3 covers 16 residues. Trimming removed 7 bases from V and 7 bases from J; junction bases left unmatched: 13. Germline CDR1 reads SEHNR; CDR2 reads FQNEAQ (reference sequence). CDR3 bases: TGTGCCAGCACCGAGATTCGCGGGACAGTCAATTCACCCCTCCACTTT. This translates into CASTEIRGTVNSPLHF. Full variable domain (rest looked up from reference TRBV7-9 and TRBJ1-6): DTGVSQNPRHKITKRGQNVTFRCDPISEHNRLYWYRQTLGQGPEFLTYFQNEAQLEKSRLLSDRFSAERPKGSFSTLEIQRTEQGDSAMYLCASTEIRGTVNSPLHFGNGTRLTVT.

This clone showed up just once. The CDR3 sequence is CASSVDGGRAEKLFF. CDR3 bases: TGTGCCAGCAGCGTAGATGGAGGGCGGGCTGAAAAACTGTTTTTT. The chain couples TRBV9 to TRBJ1-4; unclear D gene. Per germline, CDR1 SGDLS and CDR2 YYNGEE. The V end was cut by 0 bases, the J end by 7 bases, with 13 bases between. CDR3 size: 15 residues.

The V gene is TRBV5-1, the J gene TRBJ2-7; the D is unclear. Germline CDR1 is SGHRS and CDR2 is YFSETQ. CDR3 size: 11 residues. The germline V and J ends were trimmed by 0 bases and 7 bases, with 5 bases remaining between them. The CDR3 nucleotides are TGCGCCAGCAGCTTGGACTCGGAGCAGTACTTC. Amino acid sequence: CASSLDSEQYF.

The chain links TRBV5-4 to TRBJ1-2; no reliable D call. V was pared by 4 bases and J by 3 bases, with 13 bases between. CDR3 length: 14 residues. Germline CDR1 is SGHNT and CDR2 is YYREEE (reference sequence). The CDR3, as DNA: TGTGCCAGCAGCGGCGACATGTGGGACTATGGCTACACCTTC. This codes for CASSGDMWDYGYTF. The full variable domain, completed using reference TRBV5-4 and TRBJ1-2, is ETGVTQSPTHLIKTRGQQVTLRCSSQSGHNTVSWYQQALGQGPQFIFQYYREEENGRGNFPPRFSGLQFPNYSSELNVNALELDDSALYLCASSGDMWDYGYTFGSGTRLTVV.

This sequence joins TRBV5-1 and TRBJ2-7; D possibly corresponds to TRBD2 (7 bases). Trimming removed 5 bases at V and 2 bases at J, with 11 bases between. In germline, CDR1 is SGHRS, CDR2 YFSETQ. This CDR3 spans 13 amino acids. The CDR3 DNA is TGCGCCAGCAGTCCCGGGGGGCCCTACGAGCAGTACTTC. This translates into CASSPGGPYEQYF.

The chain is built from TRBV2 and TRBJ1-1; 10 positions agree with TRBD1. The CDR3 contains 15 residues. J lost 1 base, V lost 4 bases, and 3 bases had no gene match. CDR1 is SNHLY and CDR2 is FYNNEI in the germline V gene. The CDR3 DNA sequence: TGTGCCAGCAGTGCCAGGGACAGGGGGAACACTGAAGCTTTCTTT. It codes for CASSARDRGNTEAFF.

This clone was picked up one time. The CDR3 coding sequence is TGTGCCAGTAGTTGGAGTGGCAATCAGCCCCAGCATTTT. This encodes CASSWSGNQPQHF. This chain connects TRBV19 to TRBJ1-5; D not certain. Trimming left V 5 bases short and J 2 bases short, with 7 bases between. Germline V CDR1 and CDR2: LNHDA, SQIVND (reference sequence). This CDR3 is built from 13 residues.

The chain is built from TRBV4-3 and TRBJ2-3; TRBD1 agrees at 7 bases. The CDR3 totals 15 residues. V dropped 1 base and J dropped 9; count of bases not matched to a gene: 10. Germline-derived CDR1 and CDR2 are LGHNA and YSLEER. CDR3 DNA sequence: TGCGCCAGCAGCCAAGTTTGGGTAGGGGGCGCGACGCAGTATTTT. Translated, it gives CASSQVWVGGATQYF.

This clone was picked up one time. This chain joins TRBV5-1 and TRBJ1-2; D is undetermined. CDR3 length: 15 residues. V gave up 5 bases and J gave up 6 bases, with 20 bases separating them. Germline CDR1 reads SGHRS; CDR2 reads YFSETQ. CDR3 in DNA: TGCGCCAGCAGTCCTGGTGCGAACCAGGTTCATGGCTACACCTTC. It is translated as CASSPGANQVHGYTF.

The chain is built from TRBV7-3 and TRBJ1-1, with D possibly matching TRBD1 (6 bases). CDR1 is SGHTA and CDR2 is FQGTGA in the germline V gene. CDR3 length: 16 amino acids. The V end was cut by 1 base, the J end by 2 bases, with 14 bases between. The CDR3 loop reads CASSLIGGDANTEAFF. In DNA, the CDR3 is TGTGCCAGCAGCTTAATAGGGGGAGATGCTAACACTGAAGCTTTCTTT.

The rearrangement links TRBV2 to TRBJ2-2; D not certain. V lost 2 bases, J lost 1 base, and 5 bases lay in between. Germline V gene data show CDR1 as SNHLY and CDR2 as FYNNEI. This CDR3 has 14 residues. CDR3 protein: CASSELVNTGELFF. The CDR3, as DNA: TGTGCCAGCAGTGAACTAGTGAACACCGGGGAGCTGTTTTTT.

V and J are TRBV5-1 and TRBJ2-1; 8 bases map to TRBD2. The J segment lost 10 bases and the V segment lost 4 bases, leaving 13 bases of the junction unmatched. The germline V gene encodes CDR1 SGHRS and CDR2 YFSETQ. The CDR3 covers 15 residues. The CDR3 protein is CASSPGLAPHQEQFF. DNA for the CDR3: TGCGCCAGCAGCCCCGGACTAGCTCCTCACCAGGAGCAGTTCTTC.

This rearrangement joins TRBV25-1 to TRBJ1-4; 10 bases fit TRBD1. Looked up from germline, CDR1 is MGHDK and CDR2 is SYGVNS. V was clipped by 7 bases and J by 8 bases; unmatched bases: 4. This CDR3 region has 13 residues. CDR3 region: CASMDRGKEKLFF. The CDR3 coding sequence is TGTGCCAGCATGGACAGGGGGAAGGAAAAACTGTTTTTT. The complete variable domain, with remaining parts taken from reference TRBV25-1 and TRBJ1-4, reads EADIYQTPRYLVIGTGKKITLECSQTMGHDKMYWYQQDPGMELHLIHYSYGVNSTEKGDLSSESTVSRIRTEHFPLTLESARPSHTSQYLCASMDRGKEKLFFGSGTQLSVL.

This chain joins TRBV9 and TRBJ1-2, with D unresolved. V gave up 4 bases and J gave up 7 bases, with 17 bases separating them. Germline assignment: CDR1 SGDLS and CDR2 YYNGEE. The length of the CDR3 is 14 residues. The CDR3 reads CASSPSAADIGYTF. DNA of the CDR3: TGTGCCAGCAGCCCCTCAGCAGCCGACATTGGCTACACCTTC.

The rearrangement links TRBV6-5 to TRBJ2-3; possibly TRBD2 for D (6 bases). This CDR3 region has 13 residues. CDR1 MNHEY and CDR2 SVGAGI come from the germline V gene. The ends were cut back, 11 bases at V and 2 bases at J, with 14 bases in the middle. CDR3 DNA sequence: TGTGCCGCCGGGACTTTTGACACAGATACGCAGTATTTT. This sequence encodes CAAGTFDTDTQYF.

The gene calls are TRBV7-2 and TRBJ1-5; possibly TRBD1 for D (6 bases). From germline, CDR1 is SGHTA and CDR2 FQGNSA. The V and J ends lost 3 bases and 3 bases respectively, with 12 bases between them. The CDR3 has 15 residues. CDR3 residues: CASSLIQGFNQPQHF. CDR3 nucleotide sequence: TGTGCCAGCAGCTTGATACAGGGATTCAATCAGCCCCAGCATTTT.

The chain couples TRBV21-1 to TRBJ1-1. TRBV21-1 is given as a pseudogene. The CDR3 length is 13 residues. The CDR3: CASSKIELVEAFF. DNA for the CDR3: TGTGCCAGCAGCAAAATAGAGTTGGTTGAAGCTTTCTTT.

The chain joins TRBV19 to TRBJ2-2; no clear D gene. Germline CDR1 reads LNHDA; CDR2 reads SQIVND (reference sequence). This CDR3 is 12 amino acids long. The ends were cut back, 4 bases at V and 8 bases at J, with 8 bases in the middle. Here the CDR3 DNA reads TGTGCCAGTAGTAACGTGAGAGGGGAGCTGTTTTTT. It codes for CASSNVRGELFF.

CDR3 nucleotide sequence: TGTGCCAGCAATCAGGGGTGGACTGAAGCTTTCTTT. Translation: CASNQGWTEAFF. The chain employs TRBV2 and TRBJ1-1; D is possibly TRBD1 (6 bases). This CDR3 is built from 12 residues. Trimming took 7 bases from V and 5 from J, leaving 11 bases between them. CDR1 is SNHLY and CDR2 is FYNNEI in the germline V gene.

The chain joins TRBV5-4 to TRBJ2-3, with a weak D call TRBD2 (5 bases). With 4 bases removed from V and 0 bases from J, the gap between germline ends came to 12 bases. The length of the CDR3 is 15 residues. The germline V gene encodes CDR1 SGHNT and CDR2 YYREEE (reference sequence). The CDR3 nucleotides read TGTGCCAGCAGCCACCGCCTAGCTAGCACAGATACGCAGTATTTT. Residues: CASSHRLASTDTQYF.